These T cell receptor beta chains were read from a single sample in a study of PD-1 blockade in classical Hodgkin lymphoma. Data came from immunoSEQ multiplex PCR; TCRdb stores just in-frame clones and leaves some out. The table lists approximately 22,000 clones, around 69% of them singletons. The sample consisted of peripheral blood mononuclear cells (PBMCs), taken before the second cycle of nivolumab. These receptors were taken from a human donor with classical Hodgkin lymphoma. The CDR3 runs from the conserved cysteine through the conserved F or W. The D gene is left open where the match is weak. Size is stated for part of the rows, as once, few or many counts, or as a class when the clone is expanded.

>TRBJ1-6|NA|TRBV27|NA
TGTGCCAGCAGTTTAGGCCCCGGGGGACCCCTCCACTTT
CASSLGPGGPLHF
>TRBJ2-2|NA|TRBV7-8|NA
TGTGCCAGCAGCTTAGATCGAACAGATCCTAGTAACACCGGGGAGCTGTTTTTT
CASSLDRTDPSNTGELFF
>TRBJ2-2|NA|TRBV10-3|TRBD1
TGTGCCATCAGTGGCCAGGACAGGGTGGAGAACACCGGGGAGCTGTTTTTT
CAISGQDRVENTGELFF
>TRBJ2-7|NA|TRBV7-8|NA
TGTGCCAGCACCCCTGGGGGGAGGCACGAGCAGTACTTC
CASTPGGRHEQYF
>TRBJ2-7|NA|TRBV5-5|TRBD2
TGTGCCAGCAGCTTTGACAGAACCCCCGGGACTATAACCTACGAGCAGTACTTC
CASSFDRTPGTITYEQYF
>TRBJ2-3|few|TRBV14|NA
TGTGCCAGCAGAGGCTATGGCGGGTCGCGAGATACGCAGTATTTT
CASRGYGGSRDTQYF
>TRBJ2-7|NA|TRBV5-4|NA
TGTGCCAGCAGCTTGGTGGGAAGCTACGAGCAGTACTTC
CASSLVGSYEQYF
>TRBJ2-5|NA|TRBV19|TRBD2
TGTGCCAGTGGGGGGGGGATACCACAAGAGACCCAGTACTTC
CASGGGIPQETQYF
>TRBJ1-1|few|TRBV30|NA
TGTGCCTGGAGGGGTGAAGTCCGGAACACTGAAGCTTTCTTT
CAWRGEVRNTEAFF
>TRBJ1-5|NA|TRBV16|NA
TGTGCCAGCAGCCAATCGATCTACAGCCACTGGCATTTT
CASSQSIYSHWHF
>TRBJ2-7|NA|TRBV29-1|NA
TGCAGCGTTGTTTTAGCCTACGAGCAGTACTTC
CSVVLAYEQYF
>TRBJ2-1|NA|TRBV7-2|NA
TGTGCCAGCAGCTCAACAGGGGCCGGGGGCGGAGCTTACTACAATGAGCAGTTCTTC
CASSSTGAGGGAYYNEQFF
>TRBJ2-1|NA|TRBV10-3|NA
TGTGCCATCAGTGAGTCAGGGGTAGATGAGCAGTTCTTC
CAISESGVDEQFF
>TRBJ2-7|NA|TRBV27|NA
TGTGCCAGCAGTTTAACGGCCCCGGGACCCTACGAGCAGTACTTC
CASSLTAPGPYEQYF
>TRBJ2-7|NA|TRBV30|NA
TGTGCCTGGAGTGTAGGGACACCATCCCTGCAGTACTTC
CAWSVGTPSLQYF
>TRBJ2-5|NA|TRBV2|TRBD2
TGTGCCAGCAGCGGACAGCTAGCGGGGGAAGAGACCCAGTACTTC
CASSGQLAGEETQYF
>TRBJ2-7|NA|TRBV4-2|TRBD1
TGTGCCAGCAGCCCGGACAGGTCCTCCTACGAGCAGTACTTC
CASSPDRSSYEQYF
>TRBJ2-7|NA|TRBV7-2|NA
TGTGCCAGCAGCTTAGGAACGGGGGCCTCCTACGAGCAGTACTTC
CASSLGTGASYEQYF
>TRBJ2-3|NA|TRBV5-4|NA
TGTGCCAGCAGCTTGGACACAGATACGCAGTATTTT
CASSLDTDTQYF
>TRBJ2-7|NA|TRBV7-8|TRBD1
TGTGCCAGCAGCTTTTCTGGGACAGGGAACGAGCAGTACTTC
CASSFSGTGNEQYF
>TRBJ2-1|few|TRBV5-4|NA
TGTGCCAGCAGCCTCCGAGCTGCGGGCCTCTACAATGAGCAGTTCTTC
CASSLRAAGLYNEQFF
>TRBJ2-5|NA|TRBV11-2|TRBD2
TGTGCCAGCAGTCCCGGTGGAGGGACTAGCGGGACCAGGCTAGAGACCCAGTACTTC
CASSPGGGTSGTRLETQYF
>TRBJ2-2|NA|TRBV6-1|NA
TGTGCCAGCAAAGGGGTTTCCACGAACGGCGGGGAGCTGTTTTTT
CASKGVSTNGGELFF
>TRBJ2-7|once|TRBV6-5|NA
TGTGCCAGCAGTCCCACGACAGGCACCCACGAGCAGTACTTC
CASSPTTGTHEQYF
>TRBJ1-4|NA|TRBV6-5|NA
TGTGCCAGCAGTTACGGAGGGAGGCCAACTAATGAAAAACTGTTTTTT
CASSYGGRPTNEKLFF
>TRBJ2-7|NA|TRBV10-3|NA
TGTGCCATCAGTTCCGGGACCCCCATGTACGAGCAGTACTTC
CAISSGTPMYEQYF